A selection of T cell receptor beta chains follows, all from one sample in a study of regulatory T cells in long-lasting Graves disease. TCRdb ran MiXCR on the multiplex PCR reads and lists one entry per CDR3 protein. This table has 600,000 to 800,000 distinct CDR3 sequences, around 30% appearing once. Material: peripheral blood mononuclear cells (PBMCs), obtained when the disease was refractory, from a patient treated with antithyroid drugs. These receptors came from a female donor with Graves disease. Each CDR3 is given with its conserved first and last residue. D genes are given only for firm matches. Only some rows state a clone size, as once, few, many or a class for expanded clones.

TRBJ1-4 | - | - | TRBV3-1 | CASSARGSEKLFF | TGTGCCAGCAGCGCCCGGGGGTCTGAAAAACTGTTTTTT
TRBJ2-7 | - | - | TRBV27 | CASSPQRAAYYEQYF | TGTGCCAGCAGCCCCCAGCGGGCTGCATACTACGAGCAGTACTTC
TRBJ1-5 | - | TRBD1 | TRBV19 | CASSIRRGQLGGNQPQHF | TGTGCCAGTAGTATACGGCGGGGACAGTTGGGAGGCAATCAGCCCCAGCATTTT
TRBJ1-1 | few | - | TRBV3-1 | CASSPEGGMNTEAFF | TGTGCCAGCAGCCCCGAGGGGGGCATGAACACTGAAGCTTTCTTT
TRBJ2-5 | once | - | TRBV5-1 | CASSSKLETQYF | TGCGCCAGCAGCTCTAAATTAGAGACCCAGTACTTC
TRBJ1-1 | - | - | TRBV12-3/TRBV12-4 | CASSLLVNTEALF | TGTGCCAGCAGTTTATTGGTGAACACTGAAGCTCTCTTT
TRBJ2-4 | - | - | TRBV29-1 | CSVEGVYRDGGNIQYF | TGCAGCGTTGAAGGAGTGTACCGGGACGGTGGAAACATTCAGTACTTC
TRBJ1-1 | - | TRBD1 | TRBV20-1 | CSARTWGTGGWNTEAFF | TGCAGTGCTAGAACCTGGGGGACAGGGGGATGGAACACTGAAGCTTTCTTT
TRBJ2-7 | - | TRBD2 | TRBV12-5 | CASGPAGFRYEQYF | TGTGCTAGTGGTCCAGCGGGATTTCGATACGAGCAGTACTTC
TRBJ2-5 | few | - | TRBV4-2 | CASSQEVWSETQYF | TGTGCCAGCAGCCAAGAAGTGTGGTCGGAGACCCAGTACTTC
TRBJ1-3 | - | - | TRBV6-1 | CASSHSWKSSGNTIYF | TGTGCCAGCAGCCACAGCTGGAAAAGCTCTGGAAACACCATATATTTT
TRBJ1-1 | - | - | TRBV29-1 | CSVGNGNTEAFF | TGCAGCGTTGGAAATGGGAACACTGAAGCTTTCTTT
TRBJ1-4 | few | TRBD1 | TRBV20-1 | CSAQPGTGGRSNEKLFF | TGCAGTGCTCAGCCCGGGACAGGGGGCAGGAGTAATGAAAAACTGTTTTTT
TRBJ1-1 | - | - | TRBV20-1 | CSANLWGSDTEAFF | TGCAGTGCGAACCTGTGGGGGAGTGACACTGAAGCTTTCTTT
TRBJ1-1 | few | - | TRBV10-3 | CAISERPGPANTEAFF | TGTGCCATCAGTGAGCGTCCGGGACCAGCGAACACTGAAGCTTTCTTT
TRBJ2-7 | - | TRBD2 | TRBV28 | CAGREGLAVYEQYF | TGTGCCGGCAGGGAGGGACTAGCGGTTTACGAGCAGTACTTC
TRBJ1-6 | once | - | TRBV29-1 | CSVRQGGNSPLHF | TGCAGCGTTCGGCAGGGTGGGAATTCACCCCTCCACTTT
TRBJ2-7 | few | - | TRBV5-1 | CASSFPRTAGGSYEQYF | TGCGCCAGCAGCTTCCCTCGTACGGCGGGTGGCTCCTACGAGCAGTACTTC
TRBJ2-7 | few | - | TRBV12-3/TRBV12-4 | CASSLALGDTDSYEQYF | TGTGCCAGCAGTTTAGCGCTGGGGGACACGGATTCCTACGAGCAGTACTTC
TRBJ1-4 | few | - | TRBV30 | CAWNPGAEKLFF | TGTGCCTGGAACCCCGGGGCTGAAAAACTGTTTTTT
TRBJ2-7 | few | - | TRBV25-1 | CASSDGAGTYEQYF | TGTGCCAGCAGTGATGGGGCAGGGACTTACGAGCAGTACTTC
TRBJ1-2 | - | - | TRBV7-9 | CASSFTTRGGGSYGYTF | TGTGCCAGCAGCTTCACCACCCGCGGGGGGGGTAGCTATGGCTACACCTTC
TRBJ1-6 | - | TRBD1 | TRBV20-1 | CSAIRQGESPLHF | TGCAGTGCTATCCGACAGGGAGAATCACCCCTCCACTTT
TRBJ1-5 | few | TRBD1 | TRBV4-1 | CASSHRQGDQPQHF | TGCGCCAGCAGCCACAGACAGGGCGACCAGCCCCAGCATTTT
TRBJ1-6 | many | - | TRBV28 | CASSLGGAGNSPLHF | TGTGCCAGCAGTTTAGGAGGGGCAGGGAATTCACCCCTCCACTTT
TRBJ1-5 | - | - | TRBV20-1 | CSADRTGRLGNQPQHF | TGCAGTGCTGACCGTACAGGGCGTCTAGGGAATCAGCCCCAGCATTTT
TRBJ2-7 | few | - | TRBV19 | CASSLGFSYEQYF | TGTGCCAGTAGTCTTGGGTTTTCCTACGAGCAGTACTTC
TRBJ1-1 | - | - | TRBV30 | CAWTRPIPDTEAFF | TGTGCCTGGACGAGACCCATACCGGACACTGAAGCTTTCTTT
TRBJ1-5 | few | TRBD1 | TRBV12-3/TRBV12-4 | CASSLRQGANNQPQHF | TGTGCCAGCAGTCTCCGACAGGGGGCTAACAATCAGCCCCAGCATTTT
TRBJ2-1 | few | TRBD2 | TRBV27 | CASSFSRLAGGPHNEQFF | TGTGCCAGCAGTTTTTCGCGACTAGCGGGAGGGCCCCACAATGAGCAGTTCTTC
TRBJ1-5 | once | - | TRBV6-1 | CASSEASLRPQHF | TGTGCCAGCAGTGAAGCGAGCCTGCGGCCCCAGCATTTT